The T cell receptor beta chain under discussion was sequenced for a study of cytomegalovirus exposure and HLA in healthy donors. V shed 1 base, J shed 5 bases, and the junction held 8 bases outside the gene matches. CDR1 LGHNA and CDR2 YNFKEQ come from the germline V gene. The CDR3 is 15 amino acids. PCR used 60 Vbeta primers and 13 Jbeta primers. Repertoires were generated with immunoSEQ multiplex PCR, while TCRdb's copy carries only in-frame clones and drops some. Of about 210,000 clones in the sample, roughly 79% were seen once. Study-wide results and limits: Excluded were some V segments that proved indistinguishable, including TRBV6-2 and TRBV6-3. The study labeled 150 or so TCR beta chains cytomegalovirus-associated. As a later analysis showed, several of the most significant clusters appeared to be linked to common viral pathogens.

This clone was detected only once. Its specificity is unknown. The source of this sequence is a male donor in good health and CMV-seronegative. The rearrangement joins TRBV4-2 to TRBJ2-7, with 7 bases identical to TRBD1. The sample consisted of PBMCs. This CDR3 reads CASSQGGTVGHEQYF. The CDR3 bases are TGTGCCAGCAGCCAAGGGGGGACAGTGGGGCACGAGCAGTACTTC.